Listed below are T cell receptor beta chains from one sample, sequenced in a study of T cell repertoires in cytomegalovirus infection. TCRdb processed the reads anew with MiXCR; each CDR3 protein has one entry. The sample carries a few hundred thousand distinct CDR3 sequences, roughly 9.1% recorded once. Sequencing used PBMCs. The receptors stem from a human donor in good health (CMV status not recorded). Some clones in this sample may be carry-over from other donors' samples. CDR3s include the opening cysteine and the closing phenylalanine or tryptophan. The D gene is left open where the match is weak. Clone size appears in some rows only: once, few, many, or a class for an expanded clone.

TRBD1 | TRBJ1-1 | TRBV27 | . | CASRTAGGLGAFF | TGTGCCAGCAGAACTGCAGGGGGCTTAGGAGCTTTCTTT
. | TRBJ2-2 | TRBV7-2 | many | CASSVQRGTVGELFF | TGTGCCAGCAGCGTTCAAAGGGGCACGGTCGGGGAGCTGTTTTTT
. | TRBJ1-3 | TRBV6-2/TRBV6-3 | few | CASRDPLADTFRSSGNTIYF | TGTGCCAGCAGGGACCCCCTTGCCGACACCTTTAGATCCTCTGGAAACACCATATATTTT
. | TRBJ2-3 | TRBV7-2 | many | CASRRELKSTDTQYF | TGTGCCAGCAGGAGGGAACTTAAGAGCACAGATACGCAGTATTTT
. | TRBJ1-1 | TRBV19 | many | CASSIYLHRENTEAFF | TGTGCCAGTAGTATATACTTGCACCGGGAGAACACTGAAGCTTTCTTT
TRBD2 | TRBJ2-1 | TRBV4-2 | many | CASSQKETSGYNEQFF | TGTGCCAGCAGCCAAAAGGAAACTAGCGGATACAATGAGCAGTTCTTC
. | TRBJ2-3 | TRBV5-1 | few | CASTRSADTQYF | TGCGCCAGCACCAGGAGCGCAGATACGCAGTATTTT
. | TRBJ2-7 | TRBV12-3/TRBV12-4 | . | CASSLEVRGAGYF | TGTGCCAGCAGTTTAGAGGTGAGGGGCGCAGGGTACTTC
. | TRBJ2-3 | TRBV7-2 | many | CASSPLYTQYF | TGTGCCAGCAGCCCCCTCTATACGCAGTATTTT
. | TRBJ1-1 | TRBV7-2 | many | CASSTLTGAFEAFF | TGTGCCAGCAGCACCCTCACCGGGGCCTTTGAAGCTTTCTTT
TRBD2 | TRBJ2-1 | TRBV6-2/TRBV6-3 | . | CASSSASGRRDNEQFF | TGTGCCAGCAGTTCAGCTAGCGGGAGAAGGGACAATGAGCAGTTCTTC
TRBD1 | TRBJ1-1 | TRBV5-1 | . | CASSLSNRDRGGMNTEAFF | TGCGCCAGCAGCTTGTCCAACCGGGACAGGGGCGGAATGAACACTGAAGCTTTCTTT
. | TRBJ1-4 | TRBV11-3 | many | CASSLDPSEGEKLFF | TGTGCCAGCAGCTTAGATCCCAGCGAGGGGGAAAAACTGTTTTTT
TRBD1 | TRBJ1-2 | TRBV7-2 | many | CASRPPGGTGGAYGYTF | TGTGCCAGCAGACCCCCCGGGGGGACAGGGGGCGCCTATGGCTACACCTTC
. | TRBJ2-5 | TRBV7-2 | many | CASSLYAGVSFSGGYF | TGTGCCAGCAGCTTGTATGCAGGGGTCAGCTTTAGCGGTGGATACTTC
. | TRBJ1-1 | TRBV5-1 | many | CASSSEELQGSTEAFF | TGCGCCAGCAGCTCGGAAGAGTTACAGGGTAGCACTGAAGCTTTCTTT
TRBD2 | TRBJ2-1 | TRBV7-2 | few | CASSRDLGLAGGPNNEQFF | TGTGCCAGCAGCCGCGATCTCGGACTAGCGGGGGGGCCAAACAATGAGCAGTTCTTC
. | TRBJ1-2 | TRBV6-2/TRBV6-3 | many | CASTLTGGYGYTF | TGTGCCAGCACCCTTACTGGCGGCTATGGCTACACCTTC
. | TRBJ2-2 | TRBV27 | . | CASSAVEDTNTGELFF | TGTGCCAGCAGTGCGGTGGAGGACACCAACACCGGGGAGCTGTTTTTT
. | TRBJ1-2 | TRBV19 | few | CASSIDPTTTYYGYTF | TGTGCCAGTAGTATAGATCCCACTACTACGTACTATGGCTACACCTTC
TRBD1 | TRBJ1-1 | TRBV7-2 | many | CASSLEGGREAFF | TGTGCCAGCAGCTTAGAAGGGGGCAGGGAAGCTTTCTTT
TRBD1 | TRBJ2-7 | TRBV2 | . | CASVPGQIYEQYF | TGTGCCAGCGTCCCGGGACAGATTTACGAGCAGTACTTC
. | TRBJ1-2 | TRBV7-2 | many | CASSLGGGYTF | TGTGCCAGCAGCTTAGGCGGTGGCTACACCTTC
. | TRBJ1-2 | TRBV28 | . | CASSNRGYTF | TGTGCCAGCAGCAATAGGGGCTACACCTTC
TRBD2 | TRBJ2-7 | TRBV7-2 | . | CASSLGPGLDRDEQYF | TGTGCCAGCAGCTTAGGCCCAGGACTAGATCGGGACGAGCAGTACTTC
. | TRBJ1-3 | TRBV29-1 | many | CSVGADLTGNTIYF | TGCAGCGTTGGGGCGGATCTGACGGGAAACACCATATATTTT
TRBD2 | TRBJ2-3 | TRBV20-1 | few | CSARDPGGGLTDTQYF | TGCAGTGCTAGAGATCCGGGGGGGGGCCTCACAGATACGCAGTATTTT
TRBD1 | TRBJ2-7 | TRBV6-2/TRBV6-3 | . | CASKYGSGGHEQYF | TGTGCCAGCAAGTACGGGTCAGGGGGCCACGAGCAGTACTTC
TRBD2 | TRBJ2-7 | TRBV27 | . | CASREGAGGSSYEQYF | TGTGCCAGCAGGGAAGGAGCGGGAGGGAGCTCCTACGAGCAGTACTTC
. | TRBJ1-1 | TRBV4-3 | . | CASSQLTGRGGGEAFF | TGCGCCAGCAGCCAACTTACGGGGCGCGGCGGGGGTGAAGCTTTCTTT
. | TRBJ2-1 | TRBV11-2 | few | CASSLGSTFEWEQFF | TGTGCCAGCAGTCTCGGCTCGACCTTCGAATGGGAGCAGTTCTTC
. | TRBJ2-7 | TRBV6-2/TRBV6-3 | many | CASTGFWYEQYF | TGTGCCAGCACAGGGTTTTGGTACGAGCAGTACTTC
. | TRBJ2-3 | TRBV19 | many | CASSITDAGHAADTQYF | TGTGCCAGTAGTATCACCGACGCGGGCCACGCGGCAGATACGCAGTATTTT
. | TRBJ1-2 | TRBV28 | many | CATSDPNYGYTF | TGTGCCACTTCGGACCCTAACTATGGCTACACCTTC
. | TRBJ2-3 | TRBV6-2/TRBV6-3 | many | CASSYSTQFFHTDTQYF | TGTGCCAGCAGTTACTCCACCCAGTTTTTTCACACAGATACGCAGTATTTT
. | TRBJ1-2 | TRBV18 | . | CASSPADVLVSYTF | TGTGCCAGCTCACCGGCAGACGTCCTTGTTAGCTACACCTTC
. | TRBJ2-3 | TRBV6-1 | few | CASRPGSGNTQYF | TGTGCCAGCAGACCGGGATCCGGAAATACGCAGTATTTT
. | TRBJ2-5 | TRBV6-1 | many | CASSEVLQETQYF | TGTGCCAGCAGTGAAGTACTTCAAGAGACCCAGTACTTC
. | TRBJ2-5 | TRBV11-1 | . | CASSFPGGETQYF | TGTGCCAGCAGCTTTCCCGGGGGAGAGACCCAGTACTTC
. | TRBJ2-7 | TRBV15 | few | CATSGATVSSYEQYF | TGTGCCACCAGCGGCGCGACTGTAAGCTCCTACGAGCAGTACTTC
TRBD1 | TRBJ2-2 | TRBV29-1 | . | CSAGTGIAGELFF | TGCAGCGCCGGGACAGGGATCGCCGGGGAGCTGTTTTTT
. | TRBJ2-3 | TRBV11-3 | . | CASSKGTESTDTQYF | TGTGCCAGCAGCAAAGGGACGGAGAGCACAGATACGCAGTATTTT
TRBD2 | TRBJ2-1 | TRBV11-2 | . | CASSSLPTSDNEQFF | TGTGCCAGCAGCTCCCTACCGACTAGCGACAATGAGCAGTTCTTC
. | TRBJ1-5 | TRBV7-2 | many | CASSLVRGNQPQHF | TGTGCCAGCAGCTTAGTAAGGGGCAATCAGCCCCAGCATTTT
TRBD1 | TRBJ1-3 | TRBV6-1 | many | CASRATGGGNTIYF | TGTGCCAGCAGAGCTACAGGGGGTGGAAACACCATATATTTT
. | TRBJ1-6 | TRBV7-2 | many | CATRLGQLHNSPLHF | TGTGCTACTCGTCTTGGACAGTTACATAATTCACCCCTCCACTTT
TRBD1 | TRBJ2-5 | TRBV29-1 | . | CSVVGRTGGTQETQYF | TGCAGCGTTGTTGGGAGGACAGGGGGAACTCAAGAGACCCAGTACTTC
. | TRBJ1-4 | TRBV7-2 | many | CASSLVRGANEKLFF | TGTGCCAGCAGCTTAGTTCGGGGGGCGAATGAAAAACTGTTTTTT
TRBD1 | TRBJ2-7 | TRBV5-1 | . | CASSSSPGGLYEQYF | TGCGCCAGCAGCTCGTCCCCAGGGGGTTTGTACGAGCAGTACTTC
. | TRBJ1-1 | TRBV4-3 | many | CASSQVFGGTEAFF | TGCGCCAGCAGCCAAGTTTTCGGGGGCACTGAAGCTTTCTTT
. | TRBJ1-2 | TRBV12-3/TRBV12-4 | many | CASSSRVENYGYTF | TGTGCCAGCAGTTCTAGGGTTGAGAACTATGGCTACACCTTC
. | TRBJ2-7 | TRBV7-2 | many | CASSLRAGGGGEQYF | TGTGCCAGCAGCTTAAGGGCAGGGGGGGGCGGCGAGCAGTACTTC
. | TRBJ1-1 | TRBV7-2 | many | CASSLVGGERTNTEAFF | TGTGCCAGCAGCTTAGTGGGGGGGGAAAGGACGAACACTGAAGCTTTCTTT